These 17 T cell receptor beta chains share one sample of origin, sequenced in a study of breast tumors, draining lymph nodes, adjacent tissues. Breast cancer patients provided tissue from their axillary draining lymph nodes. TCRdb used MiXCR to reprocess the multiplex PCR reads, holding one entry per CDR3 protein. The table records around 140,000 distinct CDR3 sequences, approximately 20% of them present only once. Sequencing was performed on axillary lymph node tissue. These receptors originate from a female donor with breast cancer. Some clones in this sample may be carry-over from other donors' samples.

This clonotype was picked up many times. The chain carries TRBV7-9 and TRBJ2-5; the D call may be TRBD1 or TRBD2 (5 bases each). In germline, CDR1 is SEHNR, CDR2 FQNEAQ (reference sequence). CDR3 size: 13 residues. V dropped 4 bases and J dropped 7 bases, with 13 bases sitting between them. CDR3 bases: TGTGCCAGCAGCTCCCGGGACCAGGGGACCCAGTACTTC. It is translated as CASSSRDQGTQYF.

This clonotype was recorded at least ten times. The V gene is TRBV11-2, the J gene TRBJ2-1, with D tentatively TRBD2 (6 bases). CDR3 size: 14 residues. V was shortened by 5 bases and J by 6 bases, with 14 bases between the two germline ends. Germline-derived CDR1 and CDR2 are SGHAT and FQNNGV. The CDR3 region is CASSPRGGTNEQFF. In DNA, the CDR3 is TGTGCCAGCAGCCCCAGAGGCGGGACCAATGAGCAGTTCTTC.

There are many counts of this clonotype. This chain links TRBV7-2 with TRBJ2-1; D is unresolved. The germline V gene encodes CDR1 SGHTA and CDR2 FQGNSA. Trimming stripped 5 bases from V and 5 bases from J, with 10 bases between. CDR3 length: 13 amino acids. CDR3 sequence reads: CASSPPVDNEQFF. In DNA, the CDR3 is TGTGCCAGCAGCCCGCCGGTTGACAATGAGCAGTTCTTC.

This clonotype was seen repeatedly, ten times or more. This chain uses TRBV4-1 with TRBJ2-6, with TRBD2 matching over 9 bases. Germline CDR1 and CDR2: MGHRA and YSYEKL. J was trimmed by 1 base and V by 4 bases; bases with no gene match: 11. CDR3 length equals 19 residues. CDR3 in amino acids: CASSPGSLAGWSGANVLTF. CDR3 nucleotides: TGCGCCAGCAGCCCAGGGTCCCTAGCGGGATGGTCTGGGGCCAACGTCCTGACTTTC.

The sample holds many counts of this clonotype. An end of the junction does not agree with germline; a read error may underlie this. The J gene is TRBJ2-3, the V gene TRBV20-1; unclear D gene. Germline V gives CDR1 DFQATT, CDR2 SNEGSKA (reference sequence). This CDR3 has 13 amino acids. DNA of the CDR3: TGCAATGCTAGAATAACCAGTGGAGATACGCAGTATTTT. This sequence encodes CNARITSGDTQYF.

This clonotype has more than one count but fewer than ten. CDR3 amino acids: CASSQEANSGTANTGELFF. The CDR3 DNA follows: TGCGCCAGCAGCCAAGAAGCGAATAGCGGGACCGCGAACACCGGGGAGCTGTTTTTT. This chain uses TRBV4-1 with TRBJ2-2, with 8 bases lining up with TRBD2. Looked up from germline, CDR1 is MGHRA and CDR2 is YSYEKL. The length of the CDR3 is 19 residues. V lost 0 bases and J lost 0; bases outside the gene matches: 9.

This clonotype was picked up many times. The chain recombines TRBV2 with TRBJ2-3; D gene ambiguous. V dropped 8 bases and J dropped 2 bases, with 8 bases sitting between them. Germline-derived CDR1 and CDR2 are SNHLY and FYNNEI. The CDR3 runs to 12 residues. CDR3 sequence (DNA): TGTGCCAGCGAAACAGACACAGATACGCAGTATTTT. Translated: CASETDTDTQYF.

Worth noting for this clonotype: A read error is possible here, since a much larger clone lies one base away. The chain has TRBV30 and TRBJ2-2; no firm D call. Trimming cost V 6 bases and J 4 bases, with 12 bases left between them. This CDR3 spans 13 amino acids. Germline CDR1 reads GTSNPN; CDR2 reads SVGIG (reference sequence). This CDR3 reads CACRHPSTGELFF. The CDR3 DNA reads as TGTGCCTGCCGACACCCGAGCACCGGGGAGCTGTTTTTT.

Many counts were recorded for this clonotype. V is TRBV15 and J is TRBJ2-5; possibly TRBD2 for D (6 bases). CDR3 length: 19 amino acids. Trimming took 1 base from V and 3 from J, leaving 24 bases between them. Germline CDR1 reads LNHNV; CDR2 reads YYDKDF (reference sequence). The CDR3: CATSRVGHITSQNKETQYF. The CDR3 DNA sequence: TGTGCCACCAGCAGAGTTGGGCATATAACTAGCCAAAATAAAGAGACCCAGTACTTC.

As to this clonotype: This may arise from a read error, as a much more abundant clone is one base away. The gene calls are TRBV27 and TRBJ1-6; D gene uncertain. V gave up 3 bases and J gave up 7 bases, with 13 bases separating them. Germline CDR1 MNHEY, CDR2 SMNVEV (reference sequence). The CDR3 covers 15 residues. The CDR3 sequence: CASSFSETGNSPLHF. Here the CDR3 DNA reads TGTGCCAGCAGTTTTTCCGAGACGGGAAATTCACCCCTCCACTTT.

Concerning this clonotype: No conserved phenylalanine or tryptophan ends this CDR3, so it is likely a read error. This CDR3 reads CASSFIQGAGEQYL. The DNA of the CDR3 is TGTGCCAGCAGTTTTATTCAGGGGGCGGGGGAGCAGTACCTC. J is TRBJ2-7 and V is TRBV27, with TRBD1 matching over 8 bases. V lost 3 bases and J lost 7; bases outside the gene matches: 8. In germline, CDR1 is MNHEY, CDR2 SMNVEV (reference sequence). There are 14 residues in the CDR3.

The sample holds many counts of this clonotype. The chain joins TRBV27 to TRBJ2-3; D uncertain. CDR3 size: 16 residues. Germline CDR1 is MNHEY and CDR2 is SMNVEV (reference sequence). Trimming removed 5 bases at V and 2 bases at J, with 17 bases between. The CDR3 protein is CASSPRSWRDTDTQYF. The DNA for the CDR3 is TGTGCCAGCAGTCCTAGGTCGTGGCGTGACACAGATACGCAGTATTTT.

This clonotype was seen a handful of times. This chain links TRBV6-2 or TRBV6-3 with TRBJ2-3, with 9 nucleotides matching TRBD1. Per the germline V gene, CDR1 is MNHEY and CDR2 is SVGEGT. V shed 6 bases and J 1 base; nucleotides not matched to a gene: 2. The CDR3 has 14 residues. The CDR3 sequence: CASRTGGGTDTQYF. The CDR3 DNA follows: TGTGCCAGCAGGACAGGGGGGGGCACAGATACGCAGTATTTT.

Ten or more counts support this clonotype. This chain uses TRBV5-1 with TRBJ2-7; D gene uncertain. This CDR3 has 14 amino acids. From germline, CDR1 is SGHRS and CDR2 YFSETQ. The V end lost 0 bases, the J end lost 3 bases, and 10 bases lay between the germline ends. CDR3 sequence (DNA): TGCGCCAGCAGCTTGGAGGGCTCGGGCTACGAGCAGTACTTC. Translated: CASSLEGSGYEQYF. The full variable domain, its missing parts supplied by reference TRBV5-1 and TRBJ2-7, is KAGVTQTPRYLIKTRGQQVTLSCSPISGHRSVSWYQQTPGQGLQFLFEYFSETQRNKGNFPGRFSGRQFSNSRSEMNVSTLELGDSALYLCASSLEGSGYEQYFGPGTRLTVT.

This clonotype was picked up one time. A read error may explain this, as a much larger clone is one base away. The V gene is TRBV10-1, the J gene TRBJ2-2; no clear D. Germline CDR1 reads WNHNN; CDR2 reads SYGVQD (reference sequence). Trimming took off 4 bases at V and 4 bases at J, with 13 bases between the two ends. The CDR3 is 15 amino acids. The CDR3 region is CASSVPGPSTGELFF. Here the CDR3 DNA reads TGCGCCAGCAGTGTCCCCGGGCCGAGCACCGGGGAGCTGTTTTTT.

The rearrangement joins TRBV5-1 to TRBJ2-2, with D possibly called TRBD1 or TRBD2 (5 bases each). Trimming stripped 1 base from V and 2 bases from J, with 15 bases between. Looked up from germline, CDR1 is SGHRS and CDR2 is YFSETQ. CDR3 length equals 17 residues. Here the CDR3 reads CASSLFPTGTNTGELFF. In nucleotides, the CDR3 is TGCGCCAGCAGCTTGTTCCCGACGGGGACCAACACCGGGGAGCTGTTTTTT.

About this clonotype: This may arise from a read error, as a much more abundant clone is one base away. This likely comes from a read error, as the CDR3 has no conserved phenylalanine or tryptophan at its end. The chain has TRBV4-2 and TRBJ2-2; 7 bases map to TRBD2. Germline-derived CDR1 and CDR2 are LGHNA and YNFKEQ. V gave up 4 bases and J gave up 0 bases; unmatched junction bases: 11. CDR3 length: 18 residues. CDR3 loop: CASSPETGRSSNTGELFV. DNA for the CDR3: TGTGCCAGCAGCCCAGAAACCGGGAGGTCTTCGAACACCGGGGAGCTGTTTGTT.